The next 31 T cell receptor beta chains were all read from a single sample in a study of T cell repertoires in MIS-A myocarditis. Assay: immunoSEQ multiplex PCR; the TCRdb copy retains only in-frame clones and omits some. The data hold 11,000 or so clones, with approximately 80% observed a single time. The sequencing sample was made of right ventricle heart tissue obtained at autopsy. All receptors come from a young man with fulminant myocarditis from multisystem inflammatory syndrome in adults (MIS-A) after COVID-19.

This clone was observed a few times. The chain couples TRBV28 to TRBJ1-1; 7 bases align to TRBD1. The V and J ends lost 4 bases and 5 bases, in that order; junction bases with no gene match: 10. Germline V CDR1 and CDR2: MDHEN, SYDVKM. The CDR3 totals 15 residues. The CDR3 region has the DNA TGTGCCAGCAGTTATTCGGGAGGGGGCAGGACTGAAGCTTTCTTT. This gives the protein CASSYSGGGRTEAFF. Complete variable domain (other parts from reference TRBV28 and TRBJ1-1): DVKVTQSSRYLVKRTGEKVFLECVQDMDHENMFWYRQDPGLGLRLIYFSYDVKMKEKGDIPEGYSVSREKKERFSLILESASTNQTSMYLCASSYSGGGRTEAFFGQGTRLTVV.

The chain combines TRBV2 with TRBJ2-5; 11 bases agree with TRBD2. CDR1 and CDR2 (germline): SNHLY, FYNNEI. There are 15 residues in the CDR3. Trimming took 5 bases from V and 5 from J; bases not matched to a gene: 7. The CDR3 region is CASSLAGGPDETQYF. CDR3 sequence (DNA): TGTGCCAGCAGTTTAGCGGGGGGGCCAGATGAGACCCAGTACTTC.

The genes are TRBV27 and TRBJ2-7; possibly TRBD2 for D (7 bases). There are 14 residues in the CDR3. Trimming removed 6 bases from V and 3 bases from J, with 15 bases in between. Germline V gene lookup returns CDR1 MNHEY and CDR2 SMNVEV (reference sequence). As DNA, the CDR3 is TGTGCCAGCAGGCCGGGGGGCCTTATCTACGAGCAGTACTTC. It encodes CASRPGGLIYEQYF.

The CDR3 bases are TGTGCCAGCAGCTTTGTTTTGGGACAGGGGAGCGAGCAGTACTTC. This translates into CASSFVLGQGSEQYF. The genes are TRBV11-2 and TRBJ2-7, with 10 bases matching TRBD1. The V gene end was trimmed by 3 bases and the J gene end by 6 bases; junction bases not matched to a gene: 8. CDR1 and CDR2 (germline): SGHAT, FQNNGV. The CDR3 has 15 residues.

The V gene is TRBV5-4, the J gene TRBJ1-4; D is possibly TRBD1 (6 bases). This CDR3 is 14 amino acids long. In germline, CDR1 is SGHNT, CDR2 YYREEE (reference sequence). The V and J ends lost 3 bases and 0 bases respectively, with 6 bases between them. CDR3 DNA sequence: TGTGCCAGCAGCTCAGGGGCAACTAATGAAAAACTGTTTTTT. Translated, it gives CASSSGATNEKLFF.

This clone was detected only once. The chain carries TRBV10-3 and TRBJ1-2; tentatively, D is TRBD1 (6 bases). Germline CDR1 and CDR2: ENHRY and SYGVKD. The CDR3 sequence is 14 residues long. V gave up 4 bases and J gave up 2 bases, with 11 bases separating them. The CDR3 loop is CAISVGGKNYGYTF. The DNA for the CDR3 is TGTGCCATCAGTGTAGGGGGGAAAAACTATGGCTACACCTTC.

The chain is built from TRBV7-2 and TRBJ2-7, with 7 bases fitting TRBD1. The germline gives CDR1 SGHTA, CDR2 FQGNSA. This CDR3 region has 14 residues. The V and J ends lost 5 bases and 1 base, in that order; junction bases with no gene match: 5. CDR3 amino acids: CASSLPGQSYEQYF. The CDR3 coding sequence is TGTGCCAGCAGCCTTCCGGGACAGTCCTACGAGCAGTACTTC. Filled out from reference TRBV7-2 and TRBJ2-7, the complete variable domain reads GAGVSQSPSNKVTEKGKDVELRCDPISGHTALYWYRQSLGQGLEFLIYFQGNSAPDKSGLPSDRFSAERTGGSVSTLTIQRTQQEDSAVYLCASSLPGQSYEQYFGPGTRLTVT.

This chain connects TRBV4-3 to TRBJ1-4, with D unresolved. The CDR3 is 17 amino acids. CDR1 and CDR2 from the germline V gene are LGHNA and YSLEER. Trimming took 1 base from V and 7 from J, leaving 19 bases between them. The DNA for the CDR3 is TGCGCCAGCAGCCAAGGGAATCGGGCAGCGATAGGTGAAAAACTGTTTTTT. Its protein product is CASSQGNRAAIGEKLFF.

Written as DNA, the CDR3 is TGTGCCAGCTCACCACCTTTAGCGGAGTACAATGAGCAGTTCTTC. Translating it yields CASSPPLAEYNEQFF. The chain combines TRBV18 with TRBJ2-1; tentative D call: TRBD2 (6 bases). This CDR3 is built from 15 residues. Germline assignment: CDR1 KGHSH and CDR2 LQKENI. Deletions cut 0 bases from V and 4 bases from J, with 10 bases between.

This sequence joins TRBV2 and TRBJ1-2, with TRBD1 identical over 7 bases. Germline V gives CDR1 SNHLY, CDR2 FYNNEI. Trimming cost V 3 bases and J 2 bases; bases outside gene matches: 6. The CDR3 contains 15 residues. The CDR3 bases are TGTGCCAGCAGTGATCCTCTACAGGGGAACTATGGCTACACCTTC. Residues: CASSDPLQGNYGYTF.

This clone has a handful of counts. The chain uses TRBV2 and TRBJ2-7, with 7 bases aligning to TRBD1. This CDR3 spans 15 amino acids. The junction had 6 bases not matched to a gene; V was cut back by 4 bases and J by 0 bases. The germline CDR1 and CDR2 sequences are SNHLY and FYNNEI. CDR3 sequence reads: CASSVPWDSSYEQYF. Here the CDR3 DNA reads TGTGCCAGCAGTGTACCCTGGGACAGCTCCTACGAGCAGTACTTC.

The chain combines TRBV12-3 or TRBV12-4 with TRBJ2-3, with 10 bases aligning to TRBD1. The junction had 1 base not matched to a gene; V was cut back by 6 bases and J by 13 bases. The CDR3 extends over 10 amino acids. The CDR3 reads CASRGTGEYF. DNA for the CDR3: TGTGCCAGCAGGGGGACAGGGGAGTATTTT.

CDR3 sequence reads: CASTGQGRDTQYF. The CDR3, as DNA: TGTGCCAGTACAGGTCAGGGAAGAGATACGCAGTATTTT. The chain combines TRBV19 with TRBJ2-3; tentative D call: TRBD1 (5 bases). V was clipped by 7 bases and J by 5 bases, with 13 bases between them. Germline CDR1 reads LNHDA; CDR2 reads SQIVND (reference sequence). The CDR3 has 13 amino acids. Drawing the rest from reference TRBV19 and TRBJ2-3, the complete variable domain is DGGITQSPKYLFRKEGQNVTLSCEQNLNHDAMYWYRQDPGQGLRLIYYSQIVNDFQKGDIAEGYSVSREKKESFPLTVTSAQKNPTAFYLCASTGQGRDTQYFGPGTRLTVL.

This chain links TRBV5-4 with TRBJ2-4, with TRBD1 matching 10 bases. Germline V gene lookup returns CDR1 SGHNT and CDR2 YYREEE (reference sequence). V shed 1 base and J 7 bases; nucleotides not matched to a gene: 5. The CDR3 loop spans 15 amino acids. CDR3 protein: CASSLLGQGRNIQYF. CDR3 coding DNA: TGTGCCAGCAGCTTGTTGGGACAGGGGAGGAACATTCAGTACTTC. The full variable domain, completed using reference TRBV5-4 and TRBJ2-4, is ETGVTQSPTHLIKTRGQQVTLRCSSQSGHNTVSWYQQALGQGPQFIFQYYREEENGRGNFPPRFSGLQFPNYSSELNVNALELDDSALYLCASSLLGQGRNIQYFGAGTRLSVL.

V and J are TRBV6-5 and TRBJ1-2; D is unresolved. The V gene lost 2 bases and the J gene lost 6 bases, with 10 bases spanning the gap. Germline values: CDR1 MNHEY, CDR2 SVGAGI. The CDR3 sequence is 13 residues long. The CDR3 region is CASSYPGGHGYTF. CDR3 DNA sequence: TGTGCCAGCAGTTACCCCGGAGGCCATGGCTACACCTTC.

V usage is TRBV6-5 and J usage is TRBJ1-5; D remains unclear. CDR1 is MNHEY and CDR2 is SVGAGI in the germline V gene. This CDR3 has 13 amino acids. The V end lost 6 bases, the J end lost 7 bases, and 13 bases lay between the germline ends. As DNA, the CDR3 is TGTGCCAGCAGCCCCGGCCGCGGGCAGCCCCAGCATTTT. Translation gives CASSPGRGQPQHF.

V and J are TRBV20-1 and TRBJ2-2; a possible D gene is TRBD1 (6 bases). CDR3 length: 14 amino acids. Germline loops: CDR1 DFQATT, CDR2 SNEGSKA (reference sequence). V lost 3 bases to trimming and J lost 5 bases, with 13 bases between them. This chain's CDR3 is CSASSQGWTGELFF. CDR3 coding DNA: TGCAGTGCTAGTAGCCAGGGGTGGACCGGGGAGCTGTTTTTT.

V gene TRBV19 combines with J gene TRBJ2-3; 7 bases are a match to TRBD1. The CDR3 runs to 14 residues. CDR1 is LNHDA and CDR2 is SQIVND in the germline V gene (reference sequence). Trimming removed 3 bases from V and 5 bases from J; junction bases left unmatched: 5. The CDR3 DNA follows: TGTGCCAGTAGTATTCTAGACAGGGTAGATACGCAGTATTTT. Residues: CASSILDRVDTQYF.

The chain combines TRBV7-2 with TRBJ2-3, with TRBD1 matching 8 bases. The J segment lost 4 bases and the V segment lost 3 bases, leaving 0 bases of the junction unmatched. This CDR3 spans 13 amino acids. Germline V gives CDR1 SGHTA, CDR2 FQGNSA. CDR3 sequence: CASSLDRADTQYF. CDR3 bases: TGTGCCAGCAGCTTGGACAGGGCAGATACGCAGTATTTT.

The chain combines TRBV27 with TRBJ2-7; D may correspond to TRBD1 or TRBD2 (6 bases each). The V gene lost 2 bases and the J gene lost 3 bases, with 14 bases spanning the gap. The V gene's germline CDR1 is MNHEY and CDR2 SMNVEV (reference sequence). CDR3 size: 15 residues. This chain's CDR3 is CASSLLGGQYYEQYF. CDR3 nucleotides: TGTGCCAGCAGTTTACTAGGGGGGCAGTACTACGAGCAGTACTTC.

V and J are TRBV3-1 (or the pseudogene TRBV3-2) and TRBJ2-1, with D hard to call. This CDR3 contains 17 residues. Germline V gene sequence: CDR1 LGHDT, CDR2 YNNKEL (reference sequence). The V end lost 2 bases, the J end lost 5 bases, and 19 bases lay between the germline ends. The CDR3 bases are TGTGCCAGCAGCCAACTGAGTCCCTTCCATTCCGACAATGAGCAGTTCTTC. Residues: CASSQLSPFHSDNEQFF.

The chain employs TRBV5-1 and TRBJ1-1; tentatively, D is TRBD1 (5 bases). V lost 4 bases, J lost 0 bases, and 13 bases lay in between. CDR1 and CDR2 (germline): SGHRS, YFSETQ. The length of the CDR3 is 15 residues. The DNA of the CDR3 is TGCGCCAGCAGCGCGGGGACGGTCATGAACACTGAAGCTTTCTTT. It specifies CASSAGTVMNTEAFF.

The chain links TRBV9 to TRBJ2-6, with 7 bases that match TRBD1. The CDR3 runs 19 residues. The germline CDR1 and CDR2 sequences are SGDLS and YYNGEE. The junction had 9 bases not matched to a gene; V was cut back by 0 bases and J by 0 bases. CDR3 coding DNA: TGTGCCAGCAGCGTAGACTACGGGACAGCGTTCTCTGGGGCCAACGTCCTGACTTTC. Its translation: CASSVDYGTAFSGANVLTF. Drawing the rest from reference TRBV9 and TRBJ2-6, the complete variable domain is DSGVTQTPKHLITATGQRVTLRCSPRSGDLSVYWYQQSLDQGLQFLIQYYNGEERAKGNILERFSAQQFPDLHSELNLSSLELGDSALYFCASSVDYGTAFSGANVLTFGAGSRLTVL.

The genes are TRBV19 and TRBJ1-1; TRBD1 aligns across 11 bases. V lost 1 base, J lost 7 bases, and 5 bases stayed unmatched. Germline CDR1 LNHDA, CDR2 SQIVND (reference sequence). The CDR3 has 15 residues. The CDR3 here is CASSIAGQGASEAFF. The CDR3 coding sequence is TGTGCCAGTAGTATAGCCGGACAGGGGGCGAGTGAAGCTTTCTTT.

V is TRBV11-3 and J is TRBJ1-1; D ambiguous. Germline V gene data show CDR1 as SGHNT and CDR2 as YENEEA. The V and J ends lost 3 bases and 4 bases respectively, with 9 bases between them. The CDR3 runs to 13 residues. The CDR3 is CASSFGPITEAFF. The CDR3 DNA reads TGTGCCAGCAGCTTTGGTCCAATCACTGAAGCTTTCTTT.

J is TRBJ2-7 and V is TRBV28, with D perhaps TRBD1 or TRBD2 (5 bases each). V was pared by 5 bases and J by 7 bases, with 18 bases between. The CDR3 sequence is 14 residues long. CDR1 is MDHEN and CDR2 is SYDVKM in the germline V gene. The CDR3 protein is CASSRSGPSREQYF. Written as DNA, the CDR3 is TGTGCCAGCAGTCGCTCGGGACCCTCTAGGGAGCAGTACTTC.

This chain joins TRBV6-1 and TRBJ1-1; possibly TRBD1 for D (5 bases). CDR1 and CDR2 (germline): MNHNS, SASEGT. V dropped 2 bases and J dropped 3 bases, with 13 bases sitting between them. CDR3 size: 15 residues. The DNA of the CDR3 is TGTGCCAGCAGTGAACTGCGGGGCTCGGACACTGAAGCTTTCTTT. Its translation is CASSELRGSDTEAFF.

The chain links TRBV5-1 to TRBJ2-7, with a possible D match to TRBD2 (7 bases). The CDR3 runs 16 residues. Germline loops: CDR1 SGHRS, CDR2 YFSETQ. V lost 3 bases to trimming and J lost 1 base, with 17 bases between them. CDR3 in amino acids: CASSYPEGGGSYEQYF. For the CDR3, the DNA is TGCGCCAGCAGCTACCCTGAGGGGGGGGGATCCTACGAGCAGTACTTC.

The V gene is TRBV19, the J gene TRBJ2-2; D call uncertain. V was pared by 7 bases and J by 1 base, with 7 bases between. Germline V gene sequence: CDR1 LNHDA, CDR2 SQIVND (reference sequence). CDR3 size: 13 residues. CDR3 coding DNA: TGTGCCAGTACCCCCGGGAACACCGGGGAGCTGTTTTTT. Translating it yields CASTPGNTGELFF.

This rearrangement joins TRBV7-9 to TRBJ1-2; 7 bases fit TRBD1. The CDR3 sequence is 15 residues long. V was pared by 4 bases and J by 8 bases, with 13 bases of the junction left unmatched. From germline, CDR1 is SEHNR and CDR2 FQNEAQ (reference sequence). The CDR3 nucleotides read TGTGCCAGCAGCTCCCGGGACAGACCGAGATCGGGCTACACCTTC. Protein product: CASSSRDRPRSGYTF.

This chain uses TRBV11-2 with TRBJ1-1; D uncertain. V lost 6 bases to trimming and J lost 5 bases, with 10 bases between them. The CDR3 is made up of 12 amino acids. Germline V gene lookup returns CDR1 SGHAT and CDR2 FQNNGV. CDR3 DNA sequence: TGTGCCAGCAGTCAAGGAGTGACTGAAGCTTTCTTT. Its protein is CASSQGVTEAFF.